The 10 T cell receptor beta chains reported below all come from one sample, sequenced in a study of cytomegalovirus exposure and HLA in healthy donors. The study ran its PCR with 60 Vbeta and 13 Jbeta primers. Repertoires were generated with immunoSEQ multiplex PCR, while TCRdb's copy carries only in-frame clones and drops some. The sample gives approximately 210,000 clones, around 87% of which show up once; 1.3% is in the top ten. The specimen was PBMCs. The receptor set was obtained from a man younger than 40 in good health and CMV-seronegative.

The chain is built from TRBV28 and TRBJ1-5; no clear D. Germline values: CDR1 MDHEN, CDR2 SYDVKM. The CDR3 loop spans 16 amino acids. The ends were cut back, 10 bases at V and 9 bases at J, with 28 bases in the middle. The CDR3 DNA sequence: TGTGCCATCGGGGAAAGTTTGGGCCGGAGTGTTTCGCCCCAGCATTTT. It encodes CAIGESLGRSVSPQHF.

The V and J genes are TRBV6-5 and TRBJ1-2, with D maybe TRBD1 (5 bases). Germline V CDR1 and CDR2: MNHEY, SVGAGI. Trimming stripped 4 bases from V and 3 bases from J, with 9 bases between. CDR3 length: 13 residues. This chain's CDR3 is CASSSTGDYGYTF. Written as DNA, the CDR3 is TGTGCCAGCAGTTCTACAGGAGACTATGGCTACACCTTC.

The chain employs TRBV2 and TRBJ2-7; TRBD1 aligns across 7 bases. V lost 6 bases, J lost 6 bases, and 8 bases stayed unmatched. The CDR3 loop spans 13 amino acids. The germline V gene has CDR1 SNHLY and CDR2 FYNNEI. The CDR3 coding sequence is TGTGCCAGCAGCCTACAGGGGTGGGGCGAGCAGTACTTC. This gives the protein CASSLQGWGEQYF.

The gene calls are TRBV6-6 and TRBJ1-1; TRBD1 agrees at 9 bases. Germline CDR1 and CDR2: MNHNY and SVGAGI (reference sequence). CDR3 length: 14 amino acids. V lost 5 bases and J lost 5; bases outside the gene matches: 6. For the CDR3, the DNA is TGTGCCAGCAGTGCGGGACAGGGATGGACTGAAGCTTTCTTT. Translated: CASSAGQGWTEAFF.

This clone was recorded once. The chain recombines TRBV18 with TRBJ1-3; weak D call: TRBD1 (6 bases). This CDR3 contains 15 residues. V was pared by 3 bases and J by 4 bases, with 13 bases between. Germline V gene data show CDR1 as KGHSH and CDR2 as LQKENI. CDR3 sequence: CASSPERGSGNTIYF. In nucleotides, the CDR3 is TGTGCCAGCTCACCGGAGAGGGGGAGCGGAAACACCATATATTTT.

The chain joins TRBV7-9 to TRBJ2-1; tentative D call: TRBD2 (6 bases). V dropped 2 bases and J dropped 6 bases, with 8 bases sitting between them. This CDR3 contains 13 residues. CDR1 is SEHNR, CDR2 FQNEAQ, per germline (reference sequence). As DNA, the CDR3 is TGTGCCAGCAGCTTATGGGACTTCAATGAGCAGTTCTTC. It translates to CASSLWDFNEQFF. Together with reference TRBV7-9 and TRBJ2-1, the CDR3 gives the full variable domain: DTGVSQNPRHKITKRGQNVTFRCDPISEHNRLYWYRQTLGQGPEFLTYFQNEAQLEKSRLLSDRFSAERPKGSFSTLEIQRTEQGDSAMYLCASSLWDFNEQFFGPGTRLTVL.

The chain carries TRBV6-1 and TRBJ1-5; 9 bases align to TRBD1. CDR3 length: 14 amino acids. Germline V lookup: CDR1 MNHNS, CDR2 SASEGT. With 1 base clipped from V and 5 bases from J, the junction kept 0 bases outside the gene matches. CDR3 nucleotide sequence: TGTGCCAGCAGTGAAGGGGACAGGGATCAGCCCCAGCATTTT. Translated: CASSEGDRDQPQHF.

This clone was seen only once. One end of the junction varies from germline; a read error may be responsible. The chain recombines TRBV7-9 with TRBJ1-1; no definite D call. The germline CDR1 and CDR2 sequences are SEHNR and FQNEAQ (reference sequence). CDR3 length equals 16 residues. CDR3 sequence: CSSTDSRHLQFPEAFF. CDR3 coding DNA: TGTTCCAGCACCGATTCAAGACATTTGCAGTTCCCTGAAGCTTTCTTT.

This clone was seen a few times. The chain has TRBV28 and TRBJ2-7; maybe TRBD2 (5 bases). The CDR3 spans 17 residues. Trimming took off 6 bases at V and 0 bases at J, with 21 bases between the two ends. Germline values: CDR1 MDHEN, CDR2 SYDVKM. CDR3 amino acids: CASRPYSGSQYSYEQYF. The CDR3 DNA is TGTGCCAGCAGACCATACAGTGGGAGCCAATACTCCTACGAGCAGTACTTC.

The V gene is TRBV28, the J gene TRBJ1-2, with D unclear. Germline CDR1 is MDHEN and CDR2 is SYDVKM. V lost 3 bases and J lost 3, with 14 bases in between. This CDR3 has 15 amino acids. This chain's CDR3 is CASSFDAVGDYGYTF. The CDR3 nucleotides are TGTGCCAGCAGTTTCGACGCGGTGGGAGACTATGGCTACACCTTC.